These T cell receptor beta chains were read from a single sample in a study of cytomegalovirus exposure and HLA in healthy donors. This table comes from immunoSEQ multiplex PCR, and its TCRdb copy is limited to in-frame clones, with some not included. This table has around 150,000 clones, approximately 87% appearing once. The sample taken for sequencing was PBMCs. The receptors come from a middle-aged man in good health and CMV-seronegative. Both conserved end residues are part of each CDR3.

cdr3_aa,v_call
CSVEDRGRHTQYF,TRBV29-1
CASSPMGQANTEAFF,TRBV18
CASSSTASGNTIYF,TRBV2
CASSEVAGGFGNTIYF,TRBV5-1
CASSLVNTGGNEQFF,TRBV13
CASSLEGIRTAVLPGANVLTF,TRBV7-6
CASTKRGEGGQPQHF,TRBV6-1
CASAGGILSTDTQYF,TRBV5-6
CASSLDRGHEQYF,TRBV5-4
CASSQDVSLRTQYF,TRBV4-1
CSVRTEQGACEAFF,TRBV29-1
CASLRGRKRELSYNEQFF,TRBV21-1
CASSLDGQPAYSEQYF,TRBV7-2
CASSLVSSQTEVEHQPQHF,TRBV7-9
CASSQGHRQGETQYF,TRBV4-3
CASSQHRQEQFF,TRBV4-1
CSVVDRAPSSYEQYF,TRBV29-1
CASSQEWGPLAEQYF,TRBV4-3
CASSYGPGGGSGELFF,TRBV5-6
CASSHRTSGTGELFF,TRBV19
CASSLGGGDGTDTQYF,TRBV7-2
CASSPGVTTEAFF,TRBV25-1
CASSETGVYNEQFF,TRBV27
CASSSPTDYGYTF,TRBV7-9
CASSQGTGNYEQYF,TRBV5-1
CASSPRQGISGNTIYF,TRBV7-9
CASWSGPGLSETQYF,TRBV2
CSVRRQDSTDTQYF,TRBV29-1
CASSSRGQSGSVYNEQFF,TRBV11-3
CASSLGGSRVYEQYF,TRBV7-8
CASGLSPLQGYSEQFF,TRBV5-1
CASRQGRNTGELFF,TRBV11-3
CASRPGTLNYGYTF,TRBV5-4
CASSEGWGANEKLFF,TRBV2
CASSIAPQGSYGYTF,TRBV19
CASSIPGQGKNEQYF,TRBV19
CASSLASGVYNEQFF,TRBV28
CASSLAAGDYGYTF,TRBV5-1
CATTSGGALYNEQFF,TRBV7-3
CASSNSGGPGANVLTF,TRBV7-9
CASSLAGVTGELFF,TRBV9
CASSPRGFYGYTF,TRBV4-1
CASSVTQGGEQFF,TRBV7-3
CASRPTENTEAFF,TRBV27
CASSPTAYEQYF,TRBV18
CASSEDGGLITDTQYF,TRBV2
CASSFPGTSSPLHF,TRBV27
CASSMGQGIQPQHF,TRBV6-5
CASSPRPGESDGEQFF,TRBV18
CASSHRTYEQYF,TRBV7-6
CASSTSGAGVYGYTF,TRBV4-3
CASSQSGGAGETQYF,TRBV7-3
CASSWTGRSFETQYF,TRBV19